Below are 17 T cell receptor beta chains sequenced from a single sample in a study of T cell responses to AZD1222 COVID-19 vaccine (dated by TCRdb to about 2021). In the paper's terms, the time point label means: baseline before first vaccination. Per the publication, the treatment or condition label means: meningococcal conjugate vaccine given as trial control. Library method: the immunoSEQ multiplex PCR assay. The table was pulled from immuneACCESS by TCRdb, which kept in-frame rearrangements only. Such tables lose some clones; where checked, under half of the loss comes from unresolved V genes, and the rest has no known cause. Counted in this sample were about 89,000 clones; about 93% of them appeared once. The ten largest clones represent 4% to 6% of the sample. Source: peripheral blood, taken on day 0 of MenACWY control vaccination. All receptors derive from an adult in good health.

This chain joins TRBV16 and TRBJ2-1, with 8 bases identical to TRBD2. Germline CDR1 is KGHSY and CDR2 is FQNENV. V was clipped by 10 bases and J by 0 bases; unmatched bases: 8. This CDR3 has 15 amino acids. The DNA of the CDR3 is TGTGCCACTATGCTGGGGACTAGCTCCTACAATGAGCAGTTCTTC. Translating gives CATMLGTSSYNEQFF. The whole variable domain, remainder taken from reference TRBV16 and TRBJ2-1, is GEEVAQTPKHLVRGEGQKAKLYCAPIKGHSYVFWYQQVLKNEFKFLISFQNENVFDETGMPKERFSAKCLPNSPCSLEIQATKLEDSAVYFCATMLGTSSYNEQFFGPGTRLTVL.

The V and J genes are TRBV12-3 or TRBV12-4 and TRBJ2-1, with D uncertain. The CDR3 sequence is 13 residues long. V lost 5 bases and J lost 10, with 15 bases in between. The CDR3 sequence: CASSEVQMGEQFF. CDR3 coding DNA: TGTGCCAGCAGTGAGGTCCAGATGGGAGAGCAGTTCTTC.

J is TRBJ2-2 and V is TRBV3-1 (or the pseudogene TRBV3-2); 7 positions agree with TRBD2. The germline V gene encodes CDR1 LGHDT and CDR2 YNNKEL (reference sequence). V dropped 0 bases and J dropped 0; count of bases not matched to a gene: 1. The CDR3 consists of 16 residues. DNA for the CDR3: TGTGCCAGCAGCCAAGAGGCGGGAGCGAACACCGGGGAGCTGTTTTTT. It codes for CASSQEAGANTGELFF.

This clone was detected only once. The J gene is TRBJ1-6, the V gene TRBV6-5; a possible D gene is TRBD1 (6 bases). Per the germline V gene, CDR1 is MNHEY and CDR2 is SVGAGI. Trimming pared 6 bases from V and 10 bases from J, leaving 16 bases between. The CDR3 has 14 amino acids. This CDR3 reads CASRIRTVSSPLHF. For the CDR3, the DNA is TGTGCCAGCAGAATAAGGACAGTCAGCTCACCCCTCCACTTT.

The chain uses TRBV29-1 and TRBJ1-5; 8 positions match TRBD1. The germline gives CDR1 SQVTM, CDR2 ANQGSEA. The CDR3 has 11 amino acids. J gave up 8 bases and V 6 bases, and 3 bases lay outside the gene matches. CDR3 in DNA: TGCAGCGTCAGGGGGCCTGAGCCCCAGCATTTT. This translates into CSVRGPEPQHF.

The chain links TRBV9 to TRBJ1-3, with a tentative D call TRBD1 (5 bases). The CDR3 loop spans 16 amino acids. V was cut by 5 bases and J by 1 base, with 16 bases left in between. Per the germline V gene, CDR1 is SGDLS and CDR2 is YYNGEE. The CDR3: CASSGRDWRSGNTIYF. CDR3 nucleotide sequence: TGTGCCAGCAGTGGAAGGGACTGGCGGTCTGGAAACACCATATATTTT.

The chain is built from TRBV18 and TRBJ2-7, with D perhaps TRBD1 (6 bases). V dropped 4 bases and J dropped 3 bases, with 13 bases sitting between them. The length of the CDR3 is 14 residues. CDR1 is KGHSH, CDR2 LQKENI, per germline. The CDR3 coding sequence is TGTGCCAGCTCACTAGGGGGTTACGGCTACGAGCAGTACTTC. It specifies CASSLGGYGYEQYF.

V is TRBV6-6 and J is TRBJ2-7; 7 nucleotides line up with TRBD2. CDR1 is MNHNY, CDR2 SVGAGI, per germline (reference sequence). The junction had 7 bases not matched to a gene; V was cut back by 5 bases and J by 3 bases. This CDR3 has 14 residues. The CDR3 sequence: CASSTLGEGYEQYF. The CDR3 DNA sequence: TGTGCCAGCAGTACCTTAGGGGAGGGCTACGAGCAGTACTTC.

The V call is TRBV7-9, the J call TRBJ2-7; a weak D match, TRBD2 (7 bases). CDR1 and CDR2 (germline): SEHNR, FQNEAQ (reference sequence). Trimming took off 6 bases at V and 4 bases at J, with 19 bases between the two ends. The CDR3 is 15 residues long. CDR3 nucleotides: TGTGCCAGCAGTTTTTCGGGGGGCAGGGAATACGAGCAGTACTTC. This sequence encodes CASSFSGGREYEQYF.

The V call is TRBV29-1, the J call TRBJ2-1; TRBD2 is a possible D gene (6 bases). Looked up from germline, CDR1 is SQVTM and CDR2 is ANQGSEA. The CDR3 spans 11 residues. V gave up 5 bases and J gave up 8 bases, with 10 bases separating them. CDR3 loop: CSVWRGYEQFF. The CDR3 region has the DNA TGCAGCGTTTGGAGGGGATATGAGCAGTTCTTC.

This clone turned up a few times. V usage is TRBV18 and J usage is TRBJ1-1; TRBD1 matches 8 bases. Germline V gives CDR1 KGHSH, CDR2 LQKENI. The trim removed 1 base at V and 9 bases at J, leaving 7 bases unmatched. The CDR3 is 14 amino acids. The CDR3 is CASSPQPGGIKAFF. CDR3 DNA sequence: TGTGCCAGCTCACCACAGCCAGGGGGCATCAAAGCTTTCTTT.

The V gene is TRBV5-4, the J gene TRBJ2-1, with 7 bases lining up with TRBD2. Germline V gene lookup returns CDR1 SGHNT and CDR2 YYREEE (reference sequence). With 5 bases clipped from V and 8 bases from J, the junction kept 10 bases outside the gene matches. The CDR3 is 14 residues long. The CDR3 sequence is CASRPGTKFDEQFF. CDR3 in DNA: TGTGCCAGCAGGCCCGGGACTAAATTCGATGAGCAGTTCTTC. Variable domain in full (rest from reference TRBV5-4 and TRBJ2-1): ETGVTQSPTHLIKTRGQQVTLRCSSQSGHNTVSWYQQALGQGPQFIFQYYREEENGRGNFPPRFSGLQFPNYSSELNVNALELDDSALYLCASRPGTKFDEQFFGPGTRLTVL.

As DNA, the CDR3 is TGTGCCAGCAGTCGTATCTTGACAGGGGGCACAGATACGCAGTATTTT. Translating gives CASSRILTGGTDTQYF. The gene calls are TRBV27 and TRBJ2-3; TRBD1 matches 8 bases. Trimming took 5 bases from V and 1 from J; bases not matched to a gene: 8. There are 16 residues in the CDR3. Germline assignment: CDR1 MNHEY and CDR2 SMNVEV (reference sequence).

V usage is TRBV18 and J usage is TRBJ2-2, with D hard to call. V was pared by 1 base and J by 3 bases, with 3 bases between. Germline assignment: CDR1 KGHSH and CDR2 LQKENI. This CDR3 has 13 residues. The CDR3 DNA reads as TGTGCCAGCTCACCACAAGACACCGGGGAGCTGTTTTTT. It specifies CASSPQDTGELFF.

The V and J genes are TRBV10-2 and TRBJ1-3; perhaps TRBD1 as D (5 bases). Germline CDR1 and CDR2: WSHSY and SAAADI. The CDR3 consists of 15 residues. The V and J ends lost 6 bases and 0 bases respectively, with 12 bases between them. CDR3 residues: CASRETANSGNTIYF. CDR3 bases: TGCGCCAGCAGGGAGACAGCGAACTCTGGAAACACCATATATTTT.

The CDR3 nucleotides read TGTGCCATCAGCCAGGAAAGCTCCTACGAGCAGTACTTC. It is translated as CAISQESSYEQYF. The gene calls are TRBV10-3 and TRBJ2-7, with unresolved D. V gave up 6 bases and J gave up 0 bases, with 9 bases separating them. The germline V gene has CDR1 ENHRY and CDR2 SYGVKD. This CDR3 contains 13 residues.

The V and J genes are TRBV15 and TRBJ2-1; TRBD2 agrees at 9 bases. The germline V gene encodes CDR1 LNHNV and CDR2 YYDKDF (reference sequence). CDR3 size: 15 residues. The trim removed 5 bases at V and 7 bases at J, leaving 9 bases unmatched. The CDR3 coding sequence is TGTGCCACCAGCCTCGGGCGGGGGGGCAAGAATGAGCAGTTCTTC. Protein sequence: CATSLGRGGKNEQFF.